Presented here are 11 T cell receptor beta chains from one specimen sequenced in a study of blood T cell repertoires in COVID-19. Sequencing was performed with immunoSEQ multiplex PCR; in TCRdb, only in-frame clones are kept and a portion is missing. Of about 220,000 clones in the sample, around 88% were seen once. Sequencing was carried out using peripheral blood. All receptors come from a woman in her 30s who had recovered from COVID-19.

This clone was seen only once. This sequence joins TRBV2 and TRBJ1-2, with D perhaps matching TRBD1 (6 bases). Deletions cut 6 bases from V and 4 bases from J, with 12 bases between. Looked up from germline, CDR1 is SNHLY and CDR2 is FYNNEI. The CDR3 extends over 13 amino acids. DNA for the CDR3: TGTGCCAGCAGCCTCGGGACATCCTATGGCTACACCTTC. Translating it yields CASSLGTSYGYTF.

The chain recombines TRBV12-5 with TRBJ2-7; the match to TRBD1 covers 7 bases. Looked up from germline, CDR1 is LGHNT and CDR2 is FRNRAP. Losses at the gene ends were 1 base for V and 2 bases for J; bases not matched to a gene: 5. The CDR3 has 15 residues. DNA for the CDR3: TGTGCTAGTGGTTTGGGACAGGGTATCACCTACGAGCAGTACTTC. Protein product: CASGLGQGITYEQYF.

The chain uses TRBV29-1 and TRBJ2-3, with D perhaps matching TRBD2 (7 bases). Germline V lookup: CDR1 SQVTM, CDR2 ANQGSEA. The CDR3 sequence is 13 residues long. Deletions cut 7 bases from V and 3 bases from J, with 14 bases between. The CDR3 DNA reads TGCAGCGAGGGCGGGGGCCCTACAGATACGCAGTATTTT. Protein product: CSEGGGPTDTQYF.

The chain is built from TRBV5-6 and TRBJ2-1; TRBD1 matches at 9 bases. J was trimmed by 1 base and V by 1 base; bases with no gene match: 3. The CDR3 loop spans 16 amino acids. Germline V lookup: CDR1 SGHDT, CDR2 YYEEEE. CDR3 DNA: TGTGCCAGCAGCTTGTTGGGGACAGGGTCCTACAATGAGCAGTTCTTC. Translated: CASSLLGTGSYNEQFF.

This chain connects TRBV19 to TRBJ2-7; 7 nucleotides align to TRBD1. Germline V gene data show CDR1 as LNHDA and CDR2 as SQIVND (reference sequence). Germline trimming cut 5 bases from V and 3 bases from J; bases unmatched to any gene: 10. The CDR3 sequence is 15 residues long. CDR3 region: CASSSRQGVLYEQYF. The DNA for the CDR3 is TGTGCCAGTAGTTCAAGGCAGGGGGTCCTCTACGAGCAGTACTTC.

The V and J genes are TRBV12-3 or TRBV12-4 and TRBJ1-1; TRBD1 agrees at 7 bases. The CDR3 contains 12 residues. J was trimmed by 6 bases and V by 6 bases; bases with no gene match: 4. CDR3 protein: CASRTGYAEAFF. The CDR3 DNA is TGTGCCAGCAGGACAGGGTACGCTGAAGCTTTCTTT.

The genes are TRBV13 and TRBJ1-1; D might be TRBD1 (6 bases). Trimming removed 4 bases at V and 1 base at J, with 13 bases between. Germline-derived CDR1 and CDR2 are PRHDT and FYEKMQ (reference sequence). The CDR3 is 15 residues long. The CDR3 loop reads CASSSPQTGNTEAFF. As DNA, the CDR3 is TGTGCCAGCAGCTCGCCACAGACAGGGAACACTGAAGCTTTCTTT. Supplemented by reference TRBV13 and TRBJ1-1, the full variable domain reads AAGVIQSPRHLIKEKRETATLKCYPIPRHDTVYWYQQGPGQDPQFLISFYEKMQSDKGSIPDRFSAQQFSDYHSELNMSSLELGDSALYFCASSSPQTGNTEAFFGQGTRLTVV.

This clone was seen only a few times. The rearrangement links TRBV11-2 to TRBJ1-2, with TRBD1 as a possible D gene (5 bases). From germline, CDR1 is SGHAT and CDR2 FQNNGV. This CDR3 region has 18 residues. The V end was cut by 5 bases, the J end by 4 bases, with 26 bases between. The CDR3 nucleotides are TGTGCCAGCAGCCCTCTATCCCGGGATGGGGGGAGGAGCTATGGCTACACCTTC. It translates to CASSPLSRDGGRSYGYTF.

This sequence joins TRBV7-3 and TRBJ2-3; TRBD2 aligns across 7 bases. V trimming: 0 bases; J trimming: 0 bases; junction bases outside the gene matches: 0. The V gene's germline CDR1 is SGHTA and CDR2 FQGTGA. This CDR3 contains 15 residues. Here the CDR3 reads CASSLTAGSTDTQYF. CDR3 DNA sequence: TGTGCCAGCAGCTTAACAGCGGGGAGCACAGATACGCAGTATTTT.

V usage is TRBV19 and J usage is TRBJ1-5, with a weak D call TRBD1 (5 bases). The CDR3 spans 16 residues. The V gene lost 5 bases and the J gene lost 4 bases, with 18 bases spanning the gap. CDR1 is LNHDA and CDR2 is SQIVND in the germline V gene (reference sequence). The CDR3 reads CASSAPGGVQNQPQHF. CDR3 in DNA: TGTGCCAGTAGTGCCCCGGGAGGGGTACAGAATCAGCCCCAGCATTTT.

The CDR3 reads CASSYGMTNPLSEQYF. The CDR3 bases are TGTGCCAGCAGTTATGGGATGACTAACCCCCTTTCCGAGCAGTACTTC. The J gene is TRBJ2-7, the V gene TRBV6-2 or TRBV6-3, with D maybe TRBD2 (5 bases). Germline CDR1 reads MNHEY; CDR2 reads SVGEGT. The CDR3 is 16 amino acids. The V end lost 3 bases, the J end lost 6 bases, and 21 bases lay between the germline ends.